What follows are 18 T cell receptor beta chains derived from one specimen sequenced in a study of cytomegalovirus exposure and HLA in healthy donors. A multiplex PCR was run with 60 Vbeta primers and 13 Jbeta primers. Here immunoSEQ multiplex PCR was the method, and the copy in TCRdb shows in-frame clones only, minus some. The data hold 81,000 or so clones, with approximately 65% observed a single time. Sequencing was performed on PBMCs. All receptors come from a woman aged 25 to 45 in good health and CMV-seropositive.

This chain uses TRBV7-9 with TRBJ1-6; a weak D match, TRBD1 (6 bases). Looked up from germline, CDR1 is SEHNR and CDR2 is FQNEAQ (reference sequence). The CDR3 is 14 residues long. The V and J ends lost 2 bases and 7 bases respectively, with 9 bases between them. The CDR3 sequence is CASSLPGQNSPLHF. CDR3 nucleotide sequence: TGTGCCAGCAGCTTACCAGGACAGAATTCACCCCTCCACTTT. Looking up the rest from reference TRBV7-9 and TRBJ1-6 gives the full variable domain: DTGVSQNPRHKITKRGQNVTFRCDPISEHNRLYWYRQTLGQGPEFLTYFQNEAQLEKSRLLSDRFSAERPKGSFSTLEIQRTEQGDSAMYLCASSLPGQNSPLHFGNGTRLTVT.

CDR3 protein: CASSEGQTRGYTF. In DNA form, the CDR3 reads TGTGCCAGCAGTGAAGGGCAAACGAGGGGCTACACCTTC. The V gene is TRBV6-1, the J gene TRBJ1-2, with D unresolved. The CDR3 consists of 13 residues. Per germline, CDR1 MNHNS and CDR2 SASEGT. Trimming took off 1 base at V and 8 bases at J, with 11 bases between the two ends.

As for this clone: No DNA is shown, since the ends of the CDR3 on it are uncertain; the CDR3 is the one TCRdb lists. V is TRBV7-2 and J is TRBJ2-3; TRBD2 reflects the table's D call only, with no check against the DNA. Germline lookup yields CDR1 SGHTA and CDR2 FQGNSA. Both ends counted, the CDR3 spans 13 residues. CDR3 region: CASSLVGGGTWYF.

This chain links TRBV7-9 with TRBJ2-3, with 11 nucleotides matching TRBD2. Germline V CDR1 and CDR2: SEHNR, FQNEAQ (reference sequence). The CDR3 contains 17 residues. The V and J ends lost 5 bases and 0 bases, in that order; junction bases with no gene match: 7. In DNA form, the CDR3 reads TGTGCCAGCAGCCCAGGACTAGCGGGTGCTAGCACAGATACGCAGTATTTT. It specifies CASSPGLAGASTDTQYF.

The V call is TRBV9, the J call TRBJ2-2; TRBD2 might be the D (5 bases). Germline CDR1 reads SGDLS; CDR2 reads YYNGEE. The ends were cut back, 2 bases at V and 3 bases at J, with 20 bases in the middle. The CDR3 has 18 residues. In nucleotides, the CDR3 is TGTGCCAGCAGCGTTCTCCCAGCGGTTATAAGTCACACCGGGGAGCTGTTTTTT. This codes for CASSVLPAVISHTGELFF.

This clone was found once. The rearrangement uses TRBV5-1 and TRBJ2-7; possible D gene TRBD2, 5 bases. Per the germline V gene, CDR1 is SGHRS and CDR2 is YFSETQ. The CDR3 length is 14 residues. The V and J ends lost 0 bases and 5 bases respectively, with 12 bases between them. CDR3 sequence (DNA): TGCGCCAGCAGCTTGGTCCGGGGTGATGACGAGCAGTACTTC. It is translated as CASSLVRGDDEQYF.

This rearrangement joins TRBV30 to TRBJ1-1; D might be TRBD1 (5 bases). CDR1 is GTSNPN, CDR2 SVGIG, per germline (reference sequence). The CDR3 extends over 17 amino acids. V was shortened by 3 bases and J by 1 base, with 21 bases between the two germline ends. CDR3 in DNA: TGTGCCTGGAGCCTGGGGGGATTCGGGCCTTCGAACACTGAAGCTTTCTTT. It yields the protein CAWSLGGFGPSNTEAFF. The full variable domain, in which reference TRBV30 and TRBJ1-1 provide the parts outside the CDR3, is SQTIHQWPATLVQPVGSPLSLECTVEGTSNPNLYWYRQAAGRGLQLLFYSVGIGQISSEVPQNLSASRPQDRQFILSSKKLLLSDSGFYLCAWSLGGFGPSNTEAFFGQGTRLTVV.

The DNA for the CDR3 is TGTGCCAGCAGCGAGGACAGGGGGCACACTGAAGCTTTCTTT. It translates to CASSEDRGHTEAFF. The chain is built from TRBV5-4 and TRBJ1-1, with TRBD1 identical over 11 bases. V gave up 4 bases and J gave up 3 bases; unmatched junction bases: 2. CDR1 and CDR2 (germline): SGHNT, YYREEE (reference sequence). CDR3 length: 14 residues.

The V gene is TRBV14, the J gene TRBJ2-3; no clear D gene. Trimming cost V 3 bases and J 0 bases, with 13 bases left between them. The CDR3 consists of 16 residues. CDR1 and CDR2 (germline): SGHDN, FVKESK. For the CDR3, the DNA is TGTGCCAGCAGCCATGTAACGAGCTCTAGCACAGATACGCAGTATTTT. It translates to CASSHVTSSSTDTQYF.

V is TRBV7-9 and J is TRBJ1-2; 8 positions agree with TRBD1. This CDR3 has 14 residues. The trim removed 5 bases at V and 1 base at J, leaving 3 bases unmatched. Germline V gives CDR1 SEHNR, CDR2 FQNEAQ (reference sequence). For the CDR3, the DNA is TGTGCCAGCAGCGGAGACAGGGGTAACTATGGCTACACCTTC. Its translation: CASSGDRGNYGYTF.

This chain uses TRBV7-3 with TRBJ2-1, with 9 bases that match TRBD2. The CDR3 extends over 15 amino acids. V was clipped by 2 bases and J by 2 bases; unmatched bases: 1. The V gene's germline CDR1 is SGHTA and CDR2 FQGTGA. The CDR3 DNA reads as TGTGCCAGCAGCTTAGCTAGCGGGACCTACAATGAGCAGTTCTTC. This encodes CASSLASGTYNEQFF.

The rearrangement links TRBV6-4 to TRBJ2-1; TRBD2 is a possible D gene (6 bases). The V end was cut by 3 bases, the J end by 3 bases, with 15 bases between. Germline lookup yields CDR1 MRHNA and CDR2 SNTAGT. This CDR3 spans 16 amino acids. The CDR3 sequence is CASSDSHGRDYNEQFF. In DNA, the CDR3 is TGTGCCAGCAGTGATTCACACGGGCGGGACTACAATGAGCAGTTCTTC.

A remark on this clone: The sample holds other DNA sequences that translate to the same CDR3. The chain is built from TRBV19 and TRBJ2-1; 9 bases map to TRBD1. The junction had 3 bases not matched to a gene; V was cut back by 6 bases and J by 6 bases. Germline CDR1 reads LNHDA; CDR2 reads SQIVND (reference sequence). The CDR3 is made up of 13 amino acids. The CDR3 nucleotides read TGTGCCAGTAGCGGACAGGGGCGCAATGAGCAGTTCTTC. Amino acids: CASSGQGRNEQFF.

The chain carries TRBV7-2 and TRBJ1-1; 9 bases line up with TRBD1. Looked up from germline, CDR1 is SGHTA and CDR2 is FQGNSA. This CDR3 spans 16 amino acids. V lost 1 base, J lost 1 base, and 4 bases stayed unmatched. CDR3 coding DNA: TGTGCCAGCAGCTTAGACGGGACAGGGTCGAACACTGAAGCTTTCTTT. It codes for CASSLDGTGSNTEAFF. Full variable domain (missing parts from reference TRBV7-2 and TRBJ1-1): GAGVSQSPSNKVTEKGKDVELRCDPISGHTALYWYRQSLGQGLEFLIYFQGNSAPDKSGLPSDRFSAERTGGSVSTLTIQRTQQEDSAVYLCASSLDGTGSNTEAFFGQGTRLTVV.

This clone was observed a few times. This chain connects TRBV5-6 to TRBJ2-5; D remains unclear. V shed 1 base and J shed 5 bases, with 18 bases lying between them. The CDR3 has 16 residues. The germline V gene has CDR1 SGHDT and CDR2 YYEEEE. Here the CDR3 DNA reads TGTGCCAGCAGCTTGTCGTTTGGCCGAATGAGGGAGACCCAGTACTTC. It codes for CASSLSFGRMRETQYF.

Only a few counts were recorded for this clone. The rearrangement uses TRBV7-9 and TRBJ2-7; weak D call: TRBD2 (5 bases). Germline lookup yields CDR1 SEHNR and CDR2 FQNEAQ (reference sequence). This CDR3 has 12 residues. V shed 4 bases and J shed 6 bases, with 10 bases lying between them. The CDR3 here is CASSSGIGEQYF. In DNA form, the CDR3 reads TGTGCCAGCAGCTCCGGGATTGGCGAGCAGTACTTC.

This clone showed up just once. The CDR3 sequence is CASTSFGTGDSPLHF. DNA of the CDR3: TGTGCCAGCACTTCCTTTGGGACAGGGGATTCACCCCTCCACTTT. The chain is built from TRBV6-5 and TRBJ1-6, with 10 bases aligning to TRBD1. Germline V gene lookup returns CDR1 MNHEY and CDR2 SVGAGI. The junction had 8 bases not matched to a gene; V was cut back by 7 bases and J by 8 bases. The CDR3 is made up of 15 amino acids.

In regard to this clone: The CDR3 ends on some other residue instead of the conserved phenylalanine or tryptophan, so this is likely a read error. The V and J genes are TRBV4-2 and TRBJ2-7; D is perhaps TRBD1 (5 bases). In germline, CDR1 is LGHNA, CDR2 YNFKEQ. The CDR3 is 14 residues long. V gave up 0 bases and J gave up 3 bases, with 9 bases separating them. The CDR3 DNA follows: TGTGCCAGCAGCCAAGATCCAACAGGCTACGAGCAGTACCTC. Amino acid sequence: CASSQDPTGYEQYL.